This T cell receptor beta chain emerged from a study of shared clonotypes between healthy human individuals. Donors had no recently reported acute infections or vaccinations and were HIV-negative. Within Nashville, Tennessee resided all donors, each a Caucasian adult. Each subset's genomic DNA was split evenly across several immunoSEQ plates. Source study methods: Junction-only sequences without quality scores were provided by ImmunoSEQ, so filtering was different. Clones were sequenced by immunoSEQ multiplex PCR, and TCRdb holds only the in-frame ones, with some missing. V, J and clone size are those of that table, while D and trimming were read from the DNA. The sample yields about 480,000 clones, 79% seen once. The V gene's germline CDR1 is MNHNS and CDR2 SASEGT. The CDR3 spans 14 residues. V was pared by 7 bases and J by 4 bases, with 7 bases of the junction left unmatched.

The J gene is TRBJ1-3, the V gene TRBV6-1; 7 bases match TRBD1. This receptor was obtained from a woman aged 40 to 50 in good health. Some clones in this sample may be carry-over from other donors' samples. The specimen was PBMCs. CDR3 protein: CASIKGAKGNTIYF. DNA for the CDR3: TGTGCCAGCATAAAGGGGGCGAAAGGAAACACCATATATTTT.